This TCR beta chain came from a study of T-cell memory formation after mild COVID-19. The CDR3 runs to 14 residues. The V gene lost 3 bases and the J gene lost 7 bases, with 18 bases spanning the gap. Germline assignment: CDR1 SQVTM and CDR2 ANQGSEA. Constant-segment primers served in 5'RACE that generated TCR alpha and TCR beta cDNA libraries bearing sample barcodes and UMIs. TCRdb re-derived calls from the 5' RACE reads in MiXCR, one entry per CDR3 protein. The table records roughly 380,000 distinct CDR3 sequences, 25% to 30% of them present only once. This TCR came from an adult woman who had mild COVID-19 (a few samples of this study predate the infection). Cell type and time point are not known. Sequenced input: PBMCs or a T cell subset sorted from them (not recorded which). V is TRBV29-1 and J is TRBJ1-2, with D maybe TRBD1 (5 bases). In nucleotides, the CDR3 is TGCAGCGTTGACCAGGGTAGTCGGCTGGGTGGCTACACCTTC. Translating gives CSVDQGSRLGGYTF.